A single sample gave rise to the 30 T cell receptor beta chains below, sequenced in a study of T cells in Graves' hyperthyroidism and ophthalmopathy. Authors of the study amplified TCR beta CDR3 regions from RNA transcripts. First-round RT-PCR of the TCR CDR3 relied on the HTBI primer set. A single record per CDR3 protein comes from TCRdb applying MiXCR to the multiplex PCR reads. The profile shows about 360,000 distinct CDR3 sequences, about 13% of them singletons. Sequencing used blood. The receptor set was obtained from a woman younger than 35 with Graves' hyperthyroidism.

The table lists this clonotype with many counts. The chain has TRBV5-1 and TRBJ2-1, with 9 bases matching TRBD2. CDR1 is SGHRS, CDR2 YFSETQ, per germline. J gave up 0 bases and V 4 bases, and 11 bases lay outside the gene matches. The CDR3 spans 18 residues. The CDR3 is CASSPRVSGGSSYNEQFF. CDR3 nucleotide sequence: TGCGCCAGCAGCCCCCGTGTAAGCGGGGGGAGCTCCTACAATGAGCAGTTCTTC. Supplemented by reference TRBV5-1 and TRBJ2-1, the full variable domain reads KAGVTQTPRYLIKTRGQQVTLSCSPISGHRSVSWYQQTPGQGLQFLFEYFSETQRNKGNFPGRFSGRQFSNSRSEMNVSTLELGDSALYLCASSPRVSGGSSYNEQFFGPGTRLTVL.

J is TRBJ2-1 and V is TRBV9; D call uncertain. The V gene's germline CDR1 is SGDLS and CDR2 YYNGEE. Trimming pared 0 bases from V and 2 bases from J, leaving 6 bases between. The CDR3 length is 14 residues. The CDR3 spells CASSVDQAYNEQFF. The CDR3 coding sequence is TGTGCCAGCAGCGTAGATCAAGCCTACAATGAGCAGTTCTTC.

This clonotype was picked up a small number of times. The chain joins TRBV4-2 to TRBJ2-3, with D possibly being TRBD2 (6 bases). The CDR3 covers 16 residues. Germline V CDR1 and CDR2: LGHNA, YNFKEQ. Trimming cost V 2 bases and J 4 bases, with 16 bases left between them. CDR3 DNA sequence: TGTGCCAGCAGCCAACGGGGGAGCACCTTTCCAGATACGCAGTATTTT. Its protein is CASSQRGSTFPDTQYF.

The genes are TRBV30 and TRBJ2-3; 7 nucleotides line up with TRBD2. This CDR3 has 14 residues. CDR1 is GTSNPN and CDR2 is SVGIG in the germline V gene (reference sequence). The V gene end was trimmed by 2 bases and the J gene end by 1 base; junction bases not matched to a gene: 3. This CDR3 is CAWSRAGGTDTQYF. CDR3 DNA: TGTGCCTGGAGTCGGGCGGGAGGCACAGATACGCAGTATTTT.

The chain combines TRBV6-1 with TRBJ1-1; D is undetermined. Deletions cut 7 bases from V and 4 bases from J, with 16 bases between. In germline, CDR1 is MNHNS, CDR2 SASEGT. The CDR3 runs 14 residues. The CDR3 bases are TGTGCCAGCATGGCGTTAAGGGTTTGCACTGAAGCTTTCTTT. Translation gives CASMALRVCTEAFF.

V is TRBV6-1 and J is TRBJ2-7; no clear D gene. CDR1 is MNHNS, CDR2 SASEGT, per germline. Trimming shortened V by 1 base and J by 6 bases, and 13 bases separated the two germline ends. CDR3 size: 14 residues. The chain's CDR3 is CASSEVMALPEQYF. The CDR3 nucleotides are TGTGCCAGCAGTGAAGTTATGGCACTTCCCGAGCAGTACTTC.

This clonotype occurred many times. CDR3 sequence reads: CASSSELAGGQPQHF. The CDR3 DNA sequence: TGTGCCAGCAGCTCAGAGCTAGCGGGAGGTCAGCCCCAGCATTTT. This chain uses TRBV7-2 with TRBJ1-5, with D uncertain. CDR1 SGHTA and CDR2 FQGNSA come from the germline V gene. CDR3 length equals 15 residues. V lost 4 bases to trimming and J lost 6 bases, with 16 bases between them.

The J gene is TRBJ1-5, the V gene TRBV3-1; D remains ambiguous. The germline CDR1 and CDR2 sequences are LGHDT and YNNKEL (reference sequence). Trimming took off 1 base at V and 0 bases at J, with 7 bases between the two ends. The CDR3 runs 15 residues. The CDR3 sequence is CASSQGEPSNQPQHF. The CDR3 region has the DNA TGTGCCAGCAGCCAAGGAGAGCCTAGCAATCAGCCCCAGCATTTT. Complete variable domain (other parts from reference TRBV3-1 and TRBJ1-5): DTAVSQTPKYLVTQMGNDKSIKCEQNLGHDTMYWYKQDSKKFLKIMFSYNNKELIINETVPNRFSPKSPDKAHLNLHINSLELGDSAVYFCASSQGEPSNQPQHFGDGTRLSIL.

This clonotype has a count of ten or more. The gene calls are TRBV4-3 and TRBJ1-1; D is possibly TRBD1 (5 bases). Germline CDR1 and CDR2: LGHNA and YSLEER. Trimming stripped 0 bases from V and 6 bases from J, with 8 bases between. CDR3 length: 13 amino acids. The CDR3 region has the DNA TGCGCCAGCAGCCAAGATAGGGGCGCTGAAGCTTTCTTT. It translates to CASSQDRGAEAFF.

This clonotype was seen at least ten times. The V call is TRBV7-2, the J call TRBJ2-1; the match to TRBD2 covers 9 bases. J was trimmed by 5 bases and V by 5 bases; bases with no gene match: 10. The CDR3 has 16 residues. Germline V gene sequence: CDR1 SGHTA, CDR2 FQGNSA. CDR3 bases: TGTGCCAGCAGCCCTAGACTAGCGGTCCTGAACAATGAGCAGTTCTTC. This translates into CASSPRLAVLNNEQFF.

This clonotype was seen a handful of times. The genes are TRBV5-8 and TRBJ2-1; 8 nucleotides line up with TRBD1. CDR3 size: 16 residues. V dropped 2 bases and J dropped 6; count of bases not matched to a gene: 10. Looked up from germline, CDR1 is SGHTS and CDR2 is YDEGEE. For the CDR3, the DNA is TGTGCCAGCAGCTTCTACCCGGGACAGGACCTCAATGAGCAGTTCTTC. Translated, it gives CASSFYPGQDLNEQFF.

This clonotype showed up many times. The chain uses TRBV5-1 and TRBJ1-2; D is unresolved. This CDR3 has 16 amino acids. The germline gives CDR1 SGHRS, CDR2 YFSETQ. V lost 1 base and J 6 bases, leaving 19 bases between the germline ends. The CDR3 coding sequence is TGCGCCAGCAGCTTGAATCCCCCCGGGCAGGTCGATGGCTACACCTTC. The encoded protein is CASSLNPPGQVDGYTF.

This clonotype has a count of ten or more. The chain has TRBV28 and TRBJ2-2; weak D call: TRBD2 (6 bases). CDR1 and CDR2 (germline): MDHEN, SYDVKM. The germline V and J ends were trimmed by 6 bases and 0 bases, with 14 bases remaining between them. This CDR3 has 16 residues. CDR3 protein: CASRTSGTPNTGELFF. CDR3 DNA sequence: TGTGCCAGCAGAACTTCCGGGACTCCGAACACCGGGGAGCTGTTTTTT.

This clonotype was counted a few times. The chain uses TRBV15 and TRBJ2-2; D gene uncertain. The CDR3 covers 14 residues. Trimming took 5 bases from V and 1 from J, leaving 8 bases between them. CDR1 is LNHNV and CDR2 is YYDKDF in the germline V gene (reference sequence). The CDR3 bases are TGTGCCACCAGCCCTTCGGAGAACACCGGGGAGCTGTTTTTT. Protein: CATSPSENTGELFF.

This clonotype has at least ten counts. J is TRBJ1-2 and V is TRBV20-1; D is unresolved. This CDR3 is 11 amino acids long. V lost 0 bases and J lost 10, with 9 bases in between. Germline values: CDR1 DFQATT, CDR2 SNEGSKA (reference sequence). The CDR3 region has the DNA TGCAGTGCTAGAGATCTTGGGAACTACACCTTC. Amino acids: CSARDLGNYTF.

This clonotype was picked up a small number of times. The rearrangement joins TRBV18 to TRBJ2-1; possible D gene TRBD1, 6 bases. CDR1 is KGHSH and CDR2 is LQKENI in the germline V gene. The V end lost 2 bases, the J end lost 9 bases, and 11 bases lay between the germline ends. The CDR3 totals 13 residues. The CDR3 loop is CASSPEDSTEQFF. The CDR3 nucleotides read TGTGCCAGCTCACCAGAGGACAGTACTGAGCAGTTCTTC.

Worth noting for this clonotype: One base away lies a much larger clone, so this may be a sequencing read error. The missing conserved phenylalanine or tryptophan at the end of this CDR3 makes a read error likely. V is TRBV28 and J is TRBJ1-5, with 8 bases aligning to TRBD1. The J segment lost 3 bases and the V segment lost 3 bases, leaving 16 bases of the junction unmatched. Germline-derived CDR1 and CDR2 are MDHEN and SYDVKM. The CDR3 has 19 residues. This CDR3 is CASSFSRPGQGAYNQPQHL. DNA for the CDR3: TGTGCCAGCAGTTTTTCTCGGCCTGGGCAGGGGGCCTACAATCAGCCCCAGCATCTT.

V is TRBV7-2 and J is TRBJ1-1; no clear D. V was trimmed by 2 bases and J by 5 bases, leaving 9 bases between them. The germline V gene encodes CDR1 SGHTA and CDR2 FQGNSA. There are 13 residues in the CDR3. CDR3: CASSLIGSTEAFF. CDR3 nucleotide sequence: TGTGCCAGCAGCTTAATTGGGAGTACTGAAGCTTTCTTT.

This clonotype came up a few times. V gene TRBV10-3 combines with J gene TRBJ2-2, with D perhaps TRBD1 (6 bases). Germline loops: CDR1 ENHRY, CDR2 SYGVKD. The CDR3 loop spans 13 amino acids. V was clipped by 7 bases and J by 9 bases, with 15 bases between them. CDR3 bases: TGTGCCATCACCAAACAGGGAACCCGGGAGCTGTTTTTT. This codes for CAITKQGTRELFF.

This rearrangement joins TRBV3-1 to TRBJ2-1; D possibly matches TRBD1 or TRBD2 (6 bases each). Trimming pared 1 base from V and 10 bases from J, leaving 17 bases between. The V gene's germline CDR1 is LGHDT and CDR2 YNNKEL (reference sequence). CDR3 length equals 15 residues. CDR3 protein: CASSQGTGPGGEQFF. The CDR3 DNA sequence: TGTGCCAGCAGCCAAGGCACAGGGCCCGGAGGGGAGCAGTTCTTC.

The rearrangement uses TRBV20-1 and TRBJ2-3; D gene ambiguous. The CDR3 has 13 residues. Trimming took 0 bases from V and 4 from J, leaving 8 bases between them. CDR1 and CDR2 from the germline V gene are DFQATT and SNEGSKA (reference sequence). The chain's CDR3 is CSARDPSADTQYF. The CDR3 coding sequence is TGCAGTGCTAGAGATCCCAGCGCAGATACGCAGTATTTT.

This clonotype was recorded many times. CDR3 sequence (DNA): TGCAGCGTTGAAACAGGGGGGAACACTGAAGCTTTCTTT. This gives the protein CSVETGGNTEAFF. The rearrangement uses TRBV29-1 and TRBJ1-1; the match to TRBD1 covers 8 bases. Germline values: CDR1 SQVTM, CDR2 ANQGSEA. The CDR3 contains 13 residues. V gave up 2 bases and J gave up 1 base; unmatched junction bases: 0.

This clonotype showed up many times. The chain carries TRBV27 and TRBJ2-7; maybe TRBD2 (6 bases). The CDR3 has 11 amino acids. CDR1 MNHEY and CDR2 SMNVEV come from the germline V gene (reference sequence). The V and J ends lost 7 bases and 5 bases respectively, with 9 bases between them. The CDR3, as DNA: TGTGCCAGCAATGGAGGGGACGAGCAGTACTTC. Encoded protein: CASNGGDEQYF.

This clonotype was seen at least ten times. V usage is TRBV20-1 and J usage is TRBJ2-7, with 14 bases identical to TRBD2. The CDR3 is 15 residues long. Germline lookup yields CDR1 DFQATT and CDR2 SNEGSKA (reference sequence). Trimming took 5 bases from V and 4 from J; bases not matched to a gene: 7. CDR3 residues: CSAPHGLAGGYEQYF. CDR3 in DNA: TGCAGTGCTCCCCACGGACTAGCGGGAGGATACGAGCAGTACTTC.

This clonotype has ten or more counts. The rearrangement links TRBV20-1 to TRBJ2-1; D perhaps matches TRBD2 (5 bases). Germline assignment: CDR1 DFQATT and CDR2 SNEGSKA (reference sequence). The CDR3 has 14 residues. Trimming stripped 4 bases from V and 3 bases from J, with 13 bases between. CDR3 sequence (DNA): TGCAGTGCTATTAGACTGGGGAGCTACAATGAGCAGTTCTTC. It yields the protein CSAIRLGSYNEQFF.

V usage is TRBV6-5 and J usage is TRBJ1-2; D might be TRBD1 (5 bases). This CDR3 region has 16 residues. V was pared by 2 bases and J by 1 base, with 14 bases between. Per the germline V gene, CDR1 is MNHEY and CDR2 is SVGAGI. The CDR3 sequence: CASSYGIQRGNYGYTF. The CDR3 nucleotides read TGTGCCAGCAGTTACGGGATCCAGAGGGGTAACTATGGCTACACCTTC.

This clonotype has ten or more counts. Sequence at one end of the junction differs from germline and may be a read error. The chain joins TRBV2 to TRBJ2-1; the match to TRBD2 covers 8 bases. Germline-derived CDR1 and CDR2 are SNHLY and FYNNEI. The CDR3 runs 13 residues. CDR3 coding DNA: TGCGCTTCCACTTTAGCGGGGTACAATGAGCAGTTCTTC. As protein: CASTLAGYNEQFF.

Many counts were recorded for this clonotype. The V call is TRBV18, the J call TRBJ2-5; D remains unclear. Looked up from germline, CDR1 is KGHSH and CDR2 is LQKENI. V lost 4 bases and J lost 1, with 13 bases in between. The CDR3 totals 15 residues. In DNA, the CDR3 is TGTGCCAGCTCACGGGATTCTGGTACCCAAGAGACCCAGTACTTC. Protein: CASSRDSGTQETQYF.

Many counts were recorded for this clonotype. The chain uses TRBV4-1 and TRBJ2-1, with D maybe TRBD1 (6 bases). CDR1 and CDR2 (germline): MGHRA, YSYEKL. The CDR3 is made up of 16 amino acids. The germline V and J ends were trimmed by 0 bases and 1 base, with 10 bases remaining between them. In nucleotides, the CDR3 is TGCGCCAGCAGCCAAGATCGGCAGGGGTCCTACAATGAGCAGTTCTTC. Encoded protein: CASSQDRQGSYNEQFF.

There are a few counts of this clonotype. This chain links TRBV6-2 or TRBV6-3 with TRBJ2-5, with 10 bases that match TRBD2. Looked up from germline, CDR1 is MNHEY and CDR2 is SVGEGT. The CDR3 runs to 17 residues. Trimming cost V 4 bases and J 9 bases; bases outside gene matches: 17. CDR3 protein: CASSSKRIAGGPQAQYF. Here the CDR3 DNA reads TGTGCCAGCAGTTCAAAGAGAATAGCGGGGGGCCCCCAGGCCCAGTACTTC.